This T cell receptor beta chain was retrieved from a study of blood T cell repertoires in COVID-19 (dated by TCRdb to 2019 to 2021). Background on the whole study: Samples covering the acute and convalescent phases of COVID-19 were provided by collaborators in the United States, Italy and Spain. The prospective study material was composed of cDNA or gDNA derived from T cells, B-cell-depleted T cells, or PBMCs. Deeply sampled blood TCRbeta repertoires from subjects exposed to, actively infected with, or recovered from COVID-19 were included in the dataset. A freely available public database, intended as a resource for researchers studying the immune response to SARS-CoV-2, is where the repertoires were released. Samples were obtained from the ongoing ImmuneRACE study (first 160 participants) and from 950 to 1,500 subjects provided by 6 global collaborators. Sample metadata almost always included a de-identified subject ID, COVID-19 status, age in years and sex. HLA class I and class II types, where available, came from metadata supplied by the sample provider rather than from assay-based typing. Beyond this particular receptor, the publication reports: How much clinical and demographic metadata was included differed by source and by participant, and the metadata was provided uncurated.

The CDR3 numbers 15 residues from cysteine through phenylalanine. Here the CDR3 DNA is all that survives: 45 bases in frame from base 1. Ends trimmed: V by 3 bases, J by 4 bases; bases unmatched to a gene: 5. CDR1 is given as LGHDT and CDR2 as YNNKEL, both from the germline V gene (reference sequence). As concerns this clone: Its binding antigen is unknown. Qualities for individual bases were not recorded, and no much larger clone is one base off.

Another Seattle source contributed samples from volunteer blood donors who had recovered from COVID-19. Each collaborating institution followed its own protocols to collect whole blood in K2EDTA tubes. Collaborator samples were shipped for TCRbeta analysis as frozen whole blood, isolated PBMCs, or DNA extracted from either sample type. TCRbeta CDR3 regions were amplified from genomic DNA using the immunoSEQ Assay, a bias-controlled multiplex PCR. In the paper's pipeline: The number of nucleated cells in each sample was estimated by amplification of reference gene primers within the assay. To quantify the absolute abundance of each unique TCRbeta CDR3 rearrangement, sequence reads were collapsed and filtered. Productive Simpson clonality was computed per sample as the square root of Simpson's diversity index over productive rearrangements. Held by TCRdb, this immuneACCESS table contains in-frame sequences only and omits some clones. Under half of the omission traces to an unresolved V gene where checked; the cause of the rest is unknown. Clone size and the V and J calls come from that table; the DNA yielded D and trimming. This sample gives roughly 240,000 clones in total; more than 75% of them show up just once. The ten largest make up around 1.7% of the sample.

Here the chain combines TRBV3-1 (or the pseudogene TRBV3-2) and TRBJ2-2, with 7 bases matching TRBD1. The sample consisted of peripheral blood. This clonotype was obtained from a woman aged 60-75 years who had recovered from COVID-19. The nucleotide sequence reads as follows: TGTGCCAGCAGCCAGAGAGGGGGCCGCACCGGGGAGCTGTTTTTT. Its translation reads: CASSQRGGRTGELFF.